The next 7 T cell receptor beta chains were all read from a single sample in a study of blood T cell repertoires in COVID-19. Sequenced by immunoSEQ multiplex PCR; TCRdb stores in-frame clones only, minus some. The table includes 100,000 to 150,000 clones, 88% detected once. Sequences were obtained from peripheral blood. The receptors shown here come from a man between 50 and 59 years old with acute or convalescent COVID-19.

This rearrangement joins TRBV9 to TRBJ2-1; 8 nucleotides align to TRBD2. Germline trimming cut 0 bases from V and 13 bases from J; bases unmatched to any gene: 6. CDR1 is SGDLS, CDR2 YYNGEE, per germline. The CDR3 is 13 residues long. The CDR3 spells CASSVGGLEQQFF. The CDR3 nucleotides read TGTGCCAGCAGCGTAGGGGGACTAGAGCAACAGTTCTTC.

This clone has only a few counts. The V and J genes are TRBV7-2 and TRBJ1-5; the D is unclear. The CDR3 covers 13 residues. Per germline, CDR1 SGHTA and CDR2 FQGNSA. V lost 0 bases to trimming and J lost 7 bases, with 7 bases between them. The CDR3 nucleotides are TGTGCCAGCAGCTTAGCTCAGGCGCAGCCCCAGCATTTT. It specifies CASSLAQAQPQHF.

CDR3 in DNA: TGTGCCAGCAGCCCTAGCGGGAGTTGGTACAATGAGCAGTTCTTC. Translating gives CASSPSGSWYNEQFF. The V gene is TRBV7-9, the J gene TRBJ2-1, with 10 bases aligning to TRBD2. The J segment lost 4 bases and the V segment lost 5 bases, leaving 5 bases of the junction unmatched. Germline CDR1 reads SEHNR; CDR2 reads FQNEAQ (reference sequence). CDR3 length: 15 amino acids. Using reference TRBV7-9 and TRBJ2-1 for the parts outside the CDR3, the full variable domain is DTGVSQNPRHKITKRGQNVTFRCDPISEHNRLYWYRQTLGQGPEFLTYFQNEAQLEKSRLLSDRFSAERPKGSFSTLEIQRTEQGDSAMYLCASSPSGSWYNEQFFGPGTRLTVL.

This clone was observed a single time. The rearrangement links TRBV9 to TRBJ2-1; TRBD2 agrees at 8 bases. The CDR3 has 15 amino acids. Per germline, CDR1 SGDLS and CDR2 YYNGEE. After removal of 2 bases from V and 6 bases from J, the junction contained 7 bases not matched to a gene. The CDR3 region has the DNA TGTGCCAGCAGCGTCCTAGCGGGTCCGGGCAATGAGCAGTTCTTC. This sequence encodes CASSVLAGPGNEQFF.

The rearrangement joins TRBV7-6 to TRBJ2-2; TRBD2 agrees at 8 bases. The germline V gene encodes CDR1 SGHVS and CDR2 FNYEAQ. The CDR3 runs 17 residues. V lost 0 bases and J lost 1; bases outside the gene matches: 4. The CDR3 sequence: CASSLAGGTRNTGELFF. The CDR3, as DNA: TGTGCCAGCAGCTTAGCGGGCGGGACTAGGAACACCGGGGAGCTGTTTTTT.

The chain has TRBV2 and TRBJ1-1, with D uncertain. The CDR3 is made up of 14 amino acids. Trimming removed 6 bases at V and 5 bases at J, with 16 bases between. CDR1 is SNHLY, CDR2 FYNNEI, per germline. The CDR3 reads CASRAPPGNTEAFF. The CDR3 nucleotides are TGTGCCAGCAGGGCCCCCCCGGGGAATACTGAAGCTTTCTTT.

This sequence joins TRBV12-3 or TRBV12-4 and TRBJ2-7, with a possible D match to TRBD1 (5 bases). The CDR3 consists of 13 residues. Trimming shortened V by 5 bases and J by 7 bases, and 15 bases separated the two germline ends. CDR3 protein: CASSLDTSLEQYF. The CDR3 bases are TGTGCCAGCAGTCTGGACACCTCATTGGAGCAGTACTTC.